This TCR beta chain came from a study of glioma-infiltrating T cells after dendritic cell vaccination listed by TCRdb under 2016. Notes on the research overall: A cohort of 15 glioblastoma patients from Phase I and II dendritic cell vaccination trials was included, of whom 9 were newly diagnosed and 6 had recurrent disease. Each patient got three intradermal injections of the dendritic cell vaccine, spaced at biweekly intervals, in the arm below the axilla. The vaccine consisted of monocyte-derived dendritic cells cultured roughly 7 days with IL-4 and GM-CSF, then pulsed overnight with autologous tumor lysate. Survival after dendritic cell vaccination was correlated with TCR sequencing metrics, including TIL content and tumor-blood repertoire overlap. Patients received autologous tumor lysate-pulsed dendritic cell vaccination between about 2002 and 2013. In glioblastoma patients vaccinated with dendritic cells, deep sequencing of TCR beta CDR3 regions served to measure the amount of tumor-infiltrating lymphocytes and to compare repertoires between tumor and blood.

After removal of 5 bases from V and 2 bases from J, the junction retains 13 bases not matched to a gene. Taken from the germline V gene (reference sequence), the CDR1 and CDR2 loops are LNHDA and SQIVND. From cysteine to phenylalanine, the CDR3 is 19 amino acids long. Just CDR3 DNA is preserved here, 57 bases in frame from base 1. The immunoSEQ assay amplified TCRB CDR3 regions from roughly 2 micrograms of genomic DNA, or from all available DNA when less than that amount was available. The multiplex PCR relied on 60 forward primers for TCR V beta segments and 13 reverse primers for J beta segments. To estimate reads per starting template, synthetic control templates were spiked into each sample at limiting dilution. The Illumina HiSeq System generated 87 bp sequencing reads. Per the authors' processing: PCR and sequencing errors were removed by a nearest neighbor algorithm that merged closely related sequences. TCR overlap was defined as the percentage of unique tumor TCR beta sequences that were also found in the peripheral blood of the same patient. Sourced from immuneACCESS, this table was stored by TCRdb with only in-frame sequences that have V and J called. A share of the clones is absent; for the studies checked, an unresolved V gene accounts for under half, and the remainder has no known explanation. The V and J calls and clone size come from that table; D and trimming were worked out from the DNA. Recorded for this sample are approximately 46,000 clones; around 89% of them occurred a single time. The top ten clonotypes cover around 5% of the sample.

In light of the paper, this sample's time point label describes: after dendritic cell vaccination, including at tumor progression/relapse. Selection of patients required sufficient residual fresh-frozen tumor tissue and over two years of available survival data. An isocitrate dehydrogenase mutation was not carried by any of the glioblastoma patients, although molecular status was otherwise variable. PBMC were collected before vaccination, two weeks after the third vaccination, and at tumor progression when it occurred. The Qiagen DNeasy Blood extraction Kit was used for extraction of genomic DNA. To note about this clone: The antigen it binds to is not known. Base qualities are missing; no much larger clone stands one base away.

Study-level results and caveats: The cohort was small and heterogeneous, with few patients having full blood and tumor sets and even fewer initial-recurrent tumor pairs. The three-group TCR overlap response model was characterized as speculative, and prospective validation of the model was stated to be required. TCR clonality showed no direct relationship with survival, which suggests that a diverse polyclonal response may be important. After dendritic cell vaccination, a higher estimated pretreatment TIL content predicted longer time to progression and longer overall survival.

Recombination joined TRBV19 with TRBJ2-6, and 9 bases in between align with TRBD1. This clonotype was obtained from a human donor with glioblastoma. The specimen was blood, collected after dendritic cell vaccination. The CDR3 reads CASSSTRDRATTGANVLTF. The nucleotides are TGTGCCAGTAGTTCTACCCGGGACAGGGCCACCACTGGGGCCAACGTCCTGACTTTC.